This T cell receptor beta chain was found in a study of cytomegalovirus exposure and HLA in healthy donors. Germline values: CDR1 MNHEY, CDR2 SVGAGI. CDR3 size: 14 residues. V was trimmed by 6 bases and J by 7 bases, leaving 18 bases between them. The PCR used 60 Vbeta and 13 Jbeta primers. TCRdb keeps only in-frame clones here, not all; method: immunoSEQ multiplex PCR. The sample consists of roughly 200,000 clones, around 80% of them appearing once. The sequence came from a woman in her fifties or sixties in good health and CMV-seropositive. The rearrangement uses TRBV6-5 and TRBJ1-1, with D unclear. The specimen was PBMCs. The CDR3 loop is CASSTVNRVDEAFF. CDR3 in DNA: TGTGCCAGCAGCACCGTCAACCGGGTGGATGAAGCTTTCTTT.